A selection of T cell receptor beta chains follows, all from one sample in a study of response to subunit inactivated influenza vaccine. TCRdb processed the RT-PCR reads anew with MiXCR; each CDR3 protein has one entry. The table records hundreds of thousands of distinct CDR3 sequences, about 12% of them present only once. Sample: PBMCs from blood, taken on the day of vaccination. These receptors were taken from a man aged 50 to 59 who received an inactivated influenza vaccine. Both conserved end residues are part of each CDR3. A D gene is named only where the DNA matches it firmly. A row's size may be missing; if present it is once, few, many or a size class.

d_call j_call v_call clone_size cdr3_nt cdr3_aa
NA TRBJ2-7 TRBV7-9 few TGTGCCAGCAGCCCTGCGATTAGCCGCTACGAGCAGTACTTC CASSPAISRYEQYF
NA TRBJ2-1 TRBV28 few TGTGCCAGCAGTTTATTGGAGGGGGGAGCGGTGAATGAGCAGTTCTTC CASSLLEGGAVNEQFF
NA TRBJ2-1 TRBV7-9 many TGTGCCAGCAGCTTAACCCAATTGAAAAACAATGAGCAGTTCTTC CASSLTQLKNNEQFF
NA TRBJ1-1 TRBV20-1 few TGCAGTGCTAGAGCGAAGAGGGCAGGCCCTGAAGCTTTCTTT CSARAKRAGPEAFF
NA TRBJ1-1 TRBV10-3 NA TGTGCCATCAGTGATGGGGGGGCCACTGAAGCTTTCTTT CAISDGGATEAFF
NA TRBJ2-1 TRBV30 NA TGTGCCTGGAGCAAGGCCAATGAGCAGTTCTTC CAWSKANEQFF
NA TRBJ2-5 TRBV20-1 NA TGCAGTGCCAGGGCGGGACGGATACAAGAGACCCAGTACTTC CSARAGRIQETQYF
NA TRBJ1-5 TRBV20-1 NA TGCAGTGCTAGAGATCCTGGTCAGCCCCAGCATTTT CSARDPGQPQHF
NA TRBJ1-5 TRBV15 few TGTGCCACCAGCAGGTTCGAGCAGGGACATCAGCCCCAGCATTTT CATSRFEQGHQPQHF
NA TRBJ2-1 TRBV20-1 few TGCAGTGCTAGAGATGGCCAGGGAGGCCACAATGAGCAGTTCTTC CSARDGQGGHNEQFF
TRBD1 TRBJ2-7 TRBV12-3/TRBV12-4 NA TGTGCCAGCAGCGACAGGGGGCGCAGGGTTTACGAGCAGTACTTC CASSDRGRRVYEQYF
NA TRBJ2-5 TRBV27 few TGTGCCAGCAGTTTGTTAGGCAACCTGGGGGCAGAGACCCAGTACTTC CASSLLGNLGAETQYF
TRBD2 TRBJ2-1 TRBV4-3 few TGCGCCAGCAGCCAAGGAACCCGGACTAGCGGCCTCTACAATGAGCAGTTCTTC CASSQGTRTSGLYNEQFF
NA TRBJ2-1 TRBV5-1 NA TGCGCCCGTAACTTAGCGGAGCTGTACAATGAGCAGTTCTTC CARNLAELYNEQFF
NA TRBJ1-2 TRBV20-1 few TGCAGTGCTAGCAAGGTATCCTATGGCTACACCTTC CSASKVSYGYTF
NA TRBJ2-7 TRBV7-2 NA TGTGCCAGCAGCTTAGGACTAGTTCGGGAGCAGTACTTC CASSLGLVREQYF
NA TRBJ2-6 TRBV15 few TGTGCCACCAAGGGACCTTACTCCGGGGCCAACGTCCTGACTTTC CATKGPYSGANVLTF
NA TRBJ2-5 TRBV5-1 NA TGCGCCAGCAGCTTGGTCCAAGCGGACGAGACCCAGTACTTC CASSLVQADETQYF
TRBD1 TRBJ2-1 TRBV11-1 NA TGTGCCAGCAGCCCCCCCCCGATGACGGGACAGGTAATAAGTGAGCAGTTCTTC CASSPPPMTGQVISEQFF
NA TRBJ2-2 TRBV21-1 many TGTGCCAGCAGCAAAAACCTAGCTGAATACGACACCGGGGAGCTGTTTTTT CASSKNLAEYDTGELFF
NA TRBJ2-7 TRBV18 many TGTGCCAGCTCACCACGAAGCGAGCAGTACTTC CASSPRSEQYF
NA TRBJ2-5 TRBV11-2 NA TGTGCCAGCAGCTTAGCCCTGGCTTACAGGGTTGAGACCCAGTACTTC CASSLALAYRVETQYF
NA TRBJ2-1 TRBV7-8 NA TGTGCCAGCAGCTTGTCACGGGTCCTTAAAAATGAGCAGTTCTTC CASSLSRVLKNEQFF
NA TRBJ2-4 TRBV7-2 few TGTGCCAGCAGCCCACTACCCGGGCCCCTGATGTACTTC CASSPLPGPLMYF
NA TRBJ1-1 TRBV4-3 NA TGCGCCAGCAGCCAAGACCCAGCAGGGTTTGAAGCTTTCTTT CASSQDPAGFEAFF
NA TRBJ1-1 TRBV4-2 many TGTGCCAGCAGCCAAGCGCTGGGTGACCTGAACACTGAAGCTTTCTTT CASSQALGDLNTEAFF
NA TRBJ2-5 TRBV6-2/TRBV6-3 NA TGTGCCACCCGACGGGTCCAAGAGACCCAGTACTTC CATRRVQETQYF
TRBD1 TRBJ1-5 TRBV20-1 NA TGCAGTGCTATCAGTGAGGGGGCCAGACAGCCCCAGCATTTT CSAISEGARQPQHF
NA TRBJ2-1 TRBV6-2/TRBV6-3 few TGTGCCAGCAGTTATAGGTATACCTCGCCCCAGCCCTACAATGAGCAGTTCTTC CASSYRYTSPQPYNEQFF
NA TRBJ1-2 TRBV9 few TGTGCCAGCAGCGATACAGGGAACTTC CASSDTGNF
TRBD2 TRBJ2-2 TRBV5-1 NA TGCGCCAGCAGCTTGCCTCTAGCGGGGGCCAACACCGGGGAGCTGTTTTTT CASSLPLAGANTGELFF
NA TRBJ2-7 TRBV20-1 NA TGCAGTGCTGCCTCGGGACTGAGCTACGAGCAGTACTTC CSAASGLSYEQYF
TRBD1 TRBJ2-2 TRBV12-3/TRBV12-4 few TGTGCCAGCAGGGAACCGGGACAGGGGAACACCGGGGAGCTGTTTTTT CASREPGQGNTGELFF
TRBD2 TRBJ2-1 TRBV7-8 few TGTGCCAGCAGCGCTACCATAGCGGGGAGCCTGGGGAATGAGCAGTTCTTC CASSATIAGSLGNEQFF
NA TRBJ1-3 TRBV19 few TGTGCCAGTAGTATCGGGATCTCTGGAAACACCATATATTTT CASSIGISGNTIYF
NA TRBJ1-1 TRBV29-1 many TGCAGCGTTGAAGATACCGCACCGGCAGGGGTGTTGAACACTGAAGCTTTCTTT CSVEDTAPAGVLNTEAFF
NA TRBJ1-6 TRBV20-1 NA TGCAGTGCTAGACCGGGACGGACGACCAATTCACCCCTCCACTTT CSARPGRTTNSPLHF
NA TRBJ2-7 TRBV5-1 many TGCGCCAGCAGACTAGACACGAACTCCTACGAGCAGTACTTC CASRLDTNSYEQYF
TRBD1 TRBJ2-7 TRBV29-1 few TGCAGCGTTGGACAGGGAATGGCCTACGAGCAGTACTTC CSVGQGMAYEQYF
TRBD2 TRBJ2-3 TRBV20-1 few TGCAGTGCTAGAGACCTACTAGCGGTCCGCACAGATACGCAGTATTTT CSARDLLAVRTDTQYF